This TCR beta chain came from a study of T cell repertoires in cytomegalovirus infection. Study findings and constraints: HLA-C-restricted CMV clonotypes gave the most frequent clonotype in two of eight donors. Carriers of CMV and the relevant HLA type were discriminated by public TCR beta frequency.

TCRdb recomputed calls from the reads with MiXCR, one row per CDR3 protein. The sample carries around 450,000 distinct CDR3 sequences, approximately 30% recorded once. This clonotype was detected ten times or more. Its antigen remains unidentified. The CDR3 spans 13 residues. V was trimmed by 3 bases and J by 6 bases, leaving 11 bases between them. This TCR was recovered from a human donor in good health (CMV status not recorded). Some clones in this sample may be carry-over from other donors' samples. Sequencing input: PBMCs. J is TRBJ1-2 and V is TRBV12-3 or TRBV12-4; D is possibly TRBD1 (5 bases). The CDR3, as DNA: TGTGCCAGCAGTTTCGTCCAGGGAAATGGCTACACCTTC. This encodes CASSFVQGNGYTF.